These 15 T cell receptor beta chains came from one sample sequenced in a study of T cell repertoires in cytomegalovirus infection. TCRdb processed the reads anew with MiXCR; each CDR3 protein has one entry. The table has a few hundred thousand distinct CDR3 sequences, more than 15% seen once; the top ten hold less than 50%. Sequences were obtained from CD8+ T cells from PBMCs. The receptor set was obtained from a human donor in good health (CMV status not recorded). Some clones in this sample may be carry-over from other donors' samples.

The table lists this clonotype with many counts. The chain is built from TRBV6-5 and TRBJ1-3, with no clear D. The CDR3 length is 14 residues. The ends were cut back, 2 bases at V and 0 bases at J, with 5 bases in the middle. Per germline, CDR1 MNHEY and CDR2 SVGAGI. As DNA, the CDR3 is TGTGCCAGCAGTTACCTTGGCTCTGGAAACACCATATATTTT. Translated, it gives CASSYLGSGNTIYF.

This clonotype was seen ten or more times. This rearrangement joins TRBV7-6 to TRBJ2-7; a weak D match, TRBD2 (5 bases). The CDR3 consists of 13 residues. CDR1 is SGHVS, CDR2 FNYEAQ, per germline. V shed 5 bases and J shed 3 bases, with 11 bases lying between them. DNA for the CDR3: TGTGCCAGCAGCCCCGATGCGGGCTACGAGCAGTACTTC. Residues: CASSPDAGYEQYF.

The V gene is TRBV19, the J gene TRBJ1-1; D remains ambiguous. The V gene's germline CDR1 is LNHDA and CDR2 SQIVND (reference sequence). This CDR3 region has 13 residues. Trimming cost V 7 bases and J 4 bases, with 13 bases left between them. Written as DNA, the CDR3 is TGTGCCAGTAATCGGGAGTGGGCCACTGAAGCTTTCTTT. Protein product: CASNREWATEAFF.

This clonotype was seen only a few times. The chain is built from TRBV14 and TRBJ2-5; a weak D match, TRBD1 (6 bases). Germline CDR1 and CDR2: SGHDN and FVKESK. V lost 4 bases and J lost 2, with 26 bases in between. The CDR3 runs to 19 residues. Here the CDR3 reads CASSRQDLLGRGRQETQYF. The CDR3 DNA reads TGTGCCAGCAGCCGCCAAGATCTTCTTGGCAGGGGAAGGCAAGAGACCCAGTACTTC.

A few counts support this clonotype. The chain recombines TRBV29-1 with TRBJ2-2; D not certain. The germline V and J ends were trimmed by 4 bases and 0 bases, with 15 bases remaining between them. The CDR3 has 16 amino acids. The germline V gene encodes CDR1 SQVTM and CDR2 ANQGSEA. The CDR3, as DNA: TGCAGCGTTGTATTAGCCCGGCTCGCGAACACCGGGGAGCTGTTTTTT. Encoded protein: CSVVLARLANTGELFF.

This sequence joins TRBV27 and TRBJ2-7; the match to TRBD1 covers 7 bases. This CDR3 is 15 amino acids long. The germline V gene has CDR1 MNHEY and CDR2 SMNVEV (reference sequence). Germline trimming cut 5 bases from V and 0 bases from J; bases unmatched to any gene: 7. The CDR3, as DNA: TGTGCCAGCAGTCCACAATGGACAGGCTCCTACGAGCAGTACTTC. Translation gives CASSPQWTGSYEQYF.

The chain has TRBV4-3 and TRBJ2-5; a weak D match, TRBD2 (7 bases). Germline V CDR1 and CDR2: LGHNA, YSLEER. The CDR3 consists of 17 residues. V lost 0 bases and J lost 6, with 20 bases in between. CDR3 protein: CASSQDLGSGGVKTQYF. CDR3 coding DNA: TGCGCCAGCAGCCAAGATCTAGGATCGGGGGGCGTAAAGACCCAGTACTTC.

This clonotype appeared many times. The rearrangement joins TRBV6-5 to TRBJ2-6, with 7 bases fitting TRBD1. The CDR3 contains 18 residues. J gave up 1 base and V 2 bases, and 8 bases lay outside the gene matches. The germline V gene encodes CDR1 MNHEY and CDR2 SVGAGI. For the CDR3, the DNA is TGTGCCAGCAGTTACGGGAAGGGGGCCTCGTCTGGGGCCAACGTCCTGACTTTC. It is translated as CASSYGKGASSGANVLTF.

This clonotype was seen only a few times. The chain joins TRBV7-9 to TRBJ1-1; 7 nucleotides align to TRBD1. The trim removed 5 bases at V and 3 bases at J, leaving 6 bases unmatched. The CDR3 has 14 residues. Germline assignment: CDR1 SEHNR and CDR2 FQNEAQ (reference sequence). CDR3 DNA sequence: TGTGCCAGCAGCCGACAGGGCCAACACACTGAAGCTTTCTTT. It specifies CASSRQGQHTEAFF.

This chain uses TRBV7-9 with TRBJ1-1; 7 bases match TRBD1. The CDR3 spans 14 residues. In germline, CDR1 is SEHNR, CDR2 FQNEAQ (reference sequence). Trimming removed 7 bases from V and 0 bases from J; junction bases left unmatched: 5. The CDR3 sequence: CASNGGTVNTEAFF. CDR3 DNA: TGTGCCAGCAACGGGGGGACAGTGAACACTGAAGCTTTCTTT.

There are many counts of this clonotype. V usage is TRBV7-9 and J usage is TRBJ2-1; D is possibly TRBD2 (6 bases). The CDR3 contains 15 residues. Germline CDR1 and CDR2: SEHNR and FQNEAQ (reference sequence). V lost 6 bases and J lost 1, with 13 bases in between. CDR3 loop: CASRPGDLSYNEQFF. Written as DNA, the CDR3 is TGTGCCAGCAGACCCGGGGACTTGTCCTACAATGAGCAGTTCTTC.

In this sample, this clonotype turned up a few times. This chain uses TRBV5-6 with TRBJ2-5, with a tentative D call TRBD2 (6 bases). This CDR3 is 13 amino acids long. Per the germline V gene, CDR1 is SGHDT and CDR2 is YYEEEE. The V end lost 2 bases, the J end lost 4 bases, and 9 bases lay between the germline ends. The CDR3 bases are TGTGCCAGCAGCTTTCAGGGAGGAGAGACCCAGTACTTC. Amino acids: CASSFQGGETQYF.

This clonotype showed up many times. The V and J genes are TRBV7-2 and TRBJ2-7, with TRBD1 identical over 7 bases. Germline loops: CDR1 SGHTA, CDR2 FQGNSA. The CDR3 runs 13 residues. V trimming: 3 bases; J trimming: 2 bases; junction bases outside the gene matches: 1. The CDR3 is CASSFDRAYEQYF. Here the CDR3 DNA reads TGTGCCAGCAGCTTCGACAGGGCCTACGAGCAGTACTTC.

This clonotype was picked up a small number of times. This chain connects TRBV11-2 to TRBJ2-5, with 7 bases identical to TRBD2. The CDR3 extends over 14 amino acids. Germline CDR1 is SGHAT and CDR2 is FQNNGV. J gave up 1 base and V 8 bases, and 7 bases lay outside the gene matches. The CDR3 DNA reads TGTGCCAGCGAAAGGGGAGGGAGCCAAGAGACCCAGTACTTC. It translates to CASERGGSQETQYF.

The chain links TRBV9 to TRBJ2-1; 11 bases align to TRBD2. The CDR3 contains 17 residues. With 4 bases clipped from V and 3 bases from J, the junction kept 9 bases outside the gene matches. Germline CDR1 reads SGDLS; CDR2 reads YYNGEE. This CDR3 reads CASSSTAGTSGYNEQFF. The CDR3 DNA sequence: TGTGCCAGCAGCTCAACCGCCGGGACTAGCGGCTACAATGAGCAGTTCTTC.